Below, 7 T cell receptor beta chains from the same sample are listed, as sequenced in a study of Ad26.COV2.S vaccination and SARS-CoV-2 variants. The protocol was immunoSEQ multiplex PCR, while the TCRdb copy is restricted to in-frame clones and leaves out a portion. The table shows some 480,000 clones, with roughly nine tenths occurring only once. The treatment is: around 19 received Ad26.COV2.S at low or high dose, single or two shots; 5 received placebo; per-sample allocation not given. The samples date from day 63 after the first vaccine or placebo injection. Source: peripheral blood, taken in a trial of Ad26.COV2.S vaccine versus placebo. All receptors derive from a person between 18 and 60 years old who received the Ad26.COV2.S COVID-19 vaccine or a placebo.

This clone was picked up one time. The V gene is TRBV30, the J gene TRBJ1-2; 9 nucleotides match TRBD1. V was pared by 8 bases and J by 4 bases, with 8 bases of the junction left unmatched. Germline lookup yields CDR1 GTSNPN and CDR2 SVGIG (reference sequence). The CDR3 runs 13 residues. The CDR3 region has the DNA TGTGCCAGGATGCTGGGACAGGGCTATGGCTACACCTTC. Its translation: CARMLGQGYGYTF.

CDR3 DNA sequence: TGTGCCACCCGACAGGGGCTGGGGACCTACGAGCAGTACTTC. It translates to CATRQGLGTYEQYF. The rearrangement joins TRBV27 to TRBJ2-7; 8 positions match TRBD1. Trimming removed 10 bases from V and 2 bases from J; junction bases left unmatched: 10. The V gene's germline CDR1 is MNHEY and CDR2 SMNVEV (reference sequence). There are 14 residues in the CDR3.

The chain recombines TRBV6-2 or TRBV6-3 with TRBJ1-2, with a weak D call TRBD1 (5 bases). In germline, CDR1 is MNHEY, CDR2 SVGEGT. The CDR3 has 14 amino acids. Trimming removed 2 bases at V and 4 bases at J, with 11 bases between. In DNA form, the CDR3 reads TGTGCCAGCAGTTACACTGCGCAGGGCTATGGCTACACCTTC. Its translation: CASSYTAQGYGYTF.

This chain connects TRBV11-2 to TRBJ1-1; D unresolved. Between the trimmed V and J ends, which lost 2 bases and 1 base, there was a span of 5 bases. Germline CDR1 SGHAT, CDR2 FQNNGV. This CDR3 spans 13 amino acids. The CDR3 loop is CASSLIRNTEAFF. In nucleotides, the CDR3 is TGTGCCAGCAGCTTAATCAGGAACACTGAAGCTTTCTTT. Looking up the rest from reference TRBV11-2 and TRBJ1-1 gives the full variable domain: EAGVAQSPRYKIIEKRQSVAFWCNPISGHATLYWYQQILGQGPKLLIQFQNNGVVDDSQLPKDRFSAERLKGVDSTLKIQPAKLEDSAVYLCASSLIRNTEAFFGQGTRLTVV.

The chain uses TRBV11-3 and TRBJ1-1; D gene ambiguous. The CDR3 contains 14 residues. The germline CDR1 and CDR2 sequences are SGHNT and YENEEA. V was trimmed by 0 bases and J by 4 bases, leaving 9 bases between them. In DNA, the CDR3 is TGTGCCAGCAGCTTAGATAAGGAGGGCACTGAAGCTTTCTTT. This encodes CASSLDKEGTEAFF.

This rearrangement joins TRBV10-3 to TRBJ2-3; 10 nucleotides agree with TRBD2. V gave up 3 bases and J gave up 6 bases; unmatched junction bases: 6. This CDR3 region has 15 residues. Germline CDR1 is ENHRY and CDR2 is SYGVKD. For the CDR3, the DNA is TGTGCCATCAGTGATGCTAGCGGGGGCCGGGATACGCAGTATTTT. This gives the protein CAISDASGGRDTQYF.

The chain is built from TRBV14 and TRBJ1-1; D gene unclear. The CDR3 has 12 residues. Germline V gene lookup returns CDR1 SGHDN and CDR2 FVKESK. Trimming cost V 0 bases and J 7 bases, with 6 bases left between them. The CDR3 DNA is TGTGCCAGCAGCCAAGAGGCGGTTGAAGCTTTCTTT. Amino acid sequence: CASSQEAVEAFF.